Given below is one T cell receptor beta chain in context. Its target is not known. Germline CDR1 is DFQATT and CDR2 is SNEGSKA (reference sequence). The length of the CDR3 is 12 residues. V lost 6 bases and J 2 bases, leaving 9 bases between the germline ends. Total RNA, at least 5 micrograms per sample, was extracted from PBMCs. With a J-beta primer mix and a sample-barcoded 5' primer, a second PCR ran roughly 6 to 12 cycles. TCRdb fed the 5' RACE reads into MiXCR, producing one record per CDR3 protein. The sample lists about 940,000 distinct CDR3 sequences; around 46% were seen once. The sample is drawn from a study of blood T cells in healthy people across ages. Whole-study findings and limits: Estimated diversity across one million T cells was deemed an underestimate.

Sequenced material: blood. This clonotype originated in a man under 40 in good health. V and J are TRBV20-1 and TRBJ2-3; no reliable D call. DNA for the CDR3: TGCAGTGCACCGACGGACACAGATACGCAGTATTTT. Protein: CSAPTDTDTQYF.